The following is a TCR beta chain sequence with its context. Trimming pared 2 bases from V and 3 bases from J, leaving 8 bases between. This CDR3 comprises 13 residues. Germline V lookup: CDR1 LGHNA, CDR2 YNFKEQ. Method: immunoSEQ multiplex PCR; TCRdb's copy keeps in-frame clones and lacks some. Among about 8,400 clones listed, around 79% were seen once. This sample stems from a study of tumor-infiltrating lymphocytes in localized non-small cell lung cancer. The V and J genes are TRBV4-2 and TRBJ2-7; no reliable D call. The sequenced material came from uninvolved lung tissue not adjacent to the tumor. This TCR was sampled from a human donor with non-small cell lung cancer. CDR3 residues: CASSQQKGYEQYF. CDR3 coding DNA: TGTGCCAGCAGCCAACAAAAGGGCTACGAGCAGTACTTC.